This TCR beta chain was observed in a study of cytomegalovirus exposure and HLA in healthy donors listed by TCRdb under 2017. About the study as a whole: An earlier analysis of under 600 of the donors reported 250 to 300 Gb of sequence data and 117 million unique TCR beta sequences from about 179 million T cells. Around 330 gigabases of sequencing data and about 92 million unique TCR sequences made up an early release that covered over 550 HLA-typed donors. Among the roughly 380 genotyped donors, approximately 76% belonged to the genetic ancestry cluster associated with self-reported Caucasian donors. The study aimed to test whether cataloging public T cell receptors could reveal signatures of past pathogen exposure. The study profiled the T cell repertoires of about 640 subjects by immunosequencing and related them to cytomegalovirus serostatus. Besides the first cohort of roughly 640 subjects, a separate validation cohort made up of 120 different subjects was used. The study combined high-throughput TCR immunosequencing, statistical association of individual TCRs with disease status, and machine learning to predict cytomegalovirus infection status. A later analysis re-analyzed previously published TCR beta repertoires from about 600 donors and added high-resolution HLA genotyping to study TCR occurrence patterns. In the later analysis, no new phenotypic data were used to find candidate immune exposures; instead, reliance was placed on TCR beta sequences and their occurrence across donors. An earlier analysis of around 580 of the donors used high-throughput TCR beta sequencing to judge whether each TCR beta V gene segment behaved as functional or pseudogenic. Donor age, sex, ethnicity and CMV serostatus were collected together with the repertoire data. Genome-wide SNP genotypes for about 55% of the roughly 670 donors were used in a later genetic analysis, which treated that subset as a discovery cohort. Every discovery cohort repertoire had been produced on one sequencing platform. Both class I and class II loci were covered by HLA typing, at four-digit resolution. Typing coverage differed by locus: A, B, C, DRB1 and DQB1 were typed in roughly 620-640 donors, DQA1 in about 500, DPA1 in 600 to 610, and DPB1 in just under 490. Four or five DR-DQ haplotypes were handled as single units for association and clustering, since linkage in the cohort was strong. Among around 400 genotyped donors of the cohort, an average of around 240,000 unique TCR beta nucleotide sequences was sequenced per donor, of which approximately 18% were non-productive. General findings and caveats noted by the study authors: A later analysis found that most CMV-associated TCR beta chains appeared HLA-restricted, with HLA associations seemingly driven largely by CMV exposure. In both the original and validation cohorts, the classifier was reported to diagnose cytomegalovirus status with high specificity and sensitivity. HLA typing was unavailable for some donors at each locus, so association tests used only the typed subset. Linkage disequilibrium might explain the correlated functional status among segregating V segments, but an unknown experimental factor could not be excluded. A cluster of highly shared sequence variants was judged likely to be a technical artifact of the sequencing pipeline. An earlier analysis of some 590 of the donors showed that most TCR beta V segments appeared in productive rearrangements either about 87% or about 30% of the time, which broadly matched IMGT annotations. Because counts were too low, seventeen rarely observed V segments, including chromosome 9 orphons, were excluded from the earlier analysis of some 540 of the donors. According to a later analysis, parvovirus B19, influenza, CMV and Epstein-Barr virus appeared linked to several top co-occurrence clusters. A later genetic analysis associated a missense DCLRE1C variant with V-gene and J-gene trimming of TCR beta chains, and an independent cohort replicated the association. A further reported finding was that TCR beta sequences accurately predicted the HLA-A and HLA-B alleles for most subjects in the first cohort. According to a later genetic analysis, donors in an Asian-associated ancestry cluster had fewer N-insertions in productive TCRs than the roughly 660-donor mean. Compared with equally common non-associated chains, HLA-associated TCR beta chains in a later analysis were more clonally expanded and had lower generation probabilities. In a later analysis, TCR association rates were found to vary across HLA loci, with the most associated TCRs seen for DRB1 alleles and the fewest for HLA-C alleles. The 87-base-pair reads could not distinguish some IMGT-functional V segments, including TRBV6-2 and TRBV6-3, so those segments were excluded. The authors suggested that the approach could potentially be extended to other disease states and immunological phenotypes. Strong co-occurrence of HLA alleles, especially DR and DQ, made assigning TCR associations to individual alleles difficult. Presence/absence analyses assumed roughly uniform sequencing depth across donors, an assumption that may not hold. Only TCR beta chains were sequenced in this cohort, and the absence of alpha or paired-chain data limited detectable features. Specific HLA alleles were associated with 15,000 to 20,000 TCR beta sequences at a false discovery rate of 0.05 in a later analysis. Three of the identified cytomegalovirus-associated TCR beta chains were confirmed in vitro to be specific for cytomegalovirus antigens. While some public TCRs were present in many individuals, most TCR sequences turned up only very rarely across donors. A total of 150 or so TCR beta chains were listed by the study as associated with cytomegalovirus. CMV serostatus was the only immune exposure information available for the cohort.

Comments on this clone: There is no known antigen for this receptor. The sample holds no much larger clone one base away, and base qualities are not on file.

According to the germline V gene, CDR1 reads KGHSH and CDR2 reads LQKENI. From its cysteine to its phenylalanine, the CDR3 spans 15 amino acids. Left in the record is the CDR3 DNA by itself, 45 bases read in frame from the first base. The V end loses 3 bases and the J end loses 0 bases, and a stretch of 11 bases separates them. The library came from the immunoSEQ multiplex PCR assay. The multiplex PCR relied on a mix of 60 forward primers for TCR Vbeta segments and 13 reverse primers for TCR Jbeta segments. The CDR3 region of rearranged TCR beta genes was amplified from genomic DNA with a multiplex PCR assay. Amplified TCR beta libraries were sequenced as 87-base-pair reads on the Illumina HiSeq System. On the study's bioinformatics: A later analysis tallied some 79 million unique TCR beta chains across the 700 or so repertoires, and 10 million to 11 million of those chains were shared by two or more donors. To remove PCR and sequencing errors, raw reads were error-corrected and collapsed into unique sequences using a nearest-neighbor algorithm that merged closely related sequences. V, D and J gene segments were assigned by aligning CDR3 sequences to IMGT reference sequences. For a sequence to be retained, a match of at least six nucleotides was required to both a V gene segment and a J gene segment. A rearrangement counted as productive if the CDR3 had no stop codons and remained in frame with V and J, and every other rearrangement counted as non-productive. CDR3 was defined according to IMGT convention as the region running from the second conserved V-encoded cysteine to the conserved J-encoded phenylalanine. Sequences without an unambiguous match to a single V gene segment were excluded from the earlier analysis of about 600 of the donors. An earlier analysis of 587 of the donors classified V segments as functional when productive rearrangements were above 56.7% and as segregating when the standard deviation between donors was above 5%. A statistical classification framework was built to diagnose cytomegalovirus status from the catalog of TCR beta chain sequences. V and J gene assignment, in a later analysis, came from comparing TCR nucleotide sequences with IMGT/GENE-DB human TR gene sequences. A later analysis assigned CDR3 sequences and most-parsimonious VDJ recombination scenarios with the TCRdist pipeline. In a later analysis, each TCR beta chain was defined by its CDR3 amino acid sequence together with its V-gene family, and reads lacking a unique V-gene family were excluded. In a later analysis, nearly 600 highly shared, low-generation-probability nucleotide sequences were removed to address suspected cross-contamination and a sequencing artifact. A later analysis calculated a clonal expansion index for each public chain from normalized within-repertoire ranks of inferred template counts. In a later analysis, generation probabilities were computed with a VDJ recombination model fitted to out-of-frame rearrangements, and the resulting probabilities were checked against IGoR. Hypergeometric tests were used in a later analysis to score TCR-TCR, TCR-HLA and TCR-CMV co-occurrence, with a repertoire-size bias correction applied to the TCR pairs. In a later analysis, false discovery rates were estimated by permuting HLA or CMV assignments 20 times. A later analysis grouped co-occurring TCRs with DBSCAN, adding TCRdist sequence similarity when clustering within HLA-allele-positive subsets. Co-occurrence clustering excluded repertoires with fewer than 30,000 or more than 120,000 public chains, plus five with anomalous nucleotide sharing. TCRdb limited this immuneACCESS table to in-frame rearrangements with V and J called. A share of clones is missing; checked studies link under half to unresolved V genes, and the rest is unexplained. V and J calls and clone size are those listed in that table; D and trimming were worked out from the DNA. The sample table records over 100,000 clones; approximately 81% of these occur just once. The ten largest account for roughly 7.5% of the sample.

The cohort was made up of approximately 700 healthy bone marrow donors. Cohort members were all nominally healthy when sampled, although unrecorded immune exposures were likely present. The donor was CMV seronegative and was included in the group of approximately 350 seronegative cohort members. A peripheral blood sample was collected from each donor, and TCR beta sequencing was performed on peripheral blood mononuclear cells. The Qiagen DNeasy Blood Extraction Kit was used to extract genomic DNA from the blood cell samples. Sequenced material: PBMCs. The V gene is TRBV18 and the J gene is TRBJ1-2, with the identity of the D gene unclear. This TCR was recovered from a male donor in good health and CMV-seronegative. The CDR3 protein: CASSPIGLSNYGYTF. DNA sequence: TGTGCCAGCTCACCGATCGGACTTTCTAACTATGGCTACACCTTC.